The sequence of this T cell receptor beta chain was determined in a study (dated by TCRdb to 2012 to 2014). In regard to this clonotype: Its cognate antigen has yet to be identified. No quality values exist for individual bases; no much larger clone is one base distant.

V gives up 1 base and J gives up 7 bases, and the segment between their germline ends measures 10 bases. As encoded in the germline V gene, CDR1 is SQVTM while CDR2 is ANQGSEA. The CDR3 measures 12 amino acids from cysteine to phenylalanine. Just CDR3 DNA is preserved here, 36 bases in frame from base 1. TCRdb shows the sequencer as Illumina Genome Analyzer IIx. TCRdb redid the processing of the public reads, applying fastp at Q25 and MiXCR, and retained in-frame beta chains. Duplicate CDR3 protein sequences are folded into a single record with the most common DNA and genes. The sample table contains about 7,100 distinct CDR3 sequences; only one count was recorded for roughly 32% of them. Clones ranked in the top ten supply more than 20% of the sample.

Sequenced: blood. This sequence uses TRBV29-1 and TRBJ1-2; a tentative D call is TRBD1 (6 bases match). The TCR was taken from a human donor. This receptor carries the CDR3 CSVEVGGSGYTF. In nucleotide form, the sequence is TGCAGCGTTGAAGTGGGGGGCTCTGGCTACACCTTC.